This T cell receptor beta chain was captured in a study of metastatic and nonmetastatic thyroid tumors. Study-wide background: Repertoires were compared across blood and tumor or nodule tissue from malignant and benign thyroid patients. Study-wide results and limits: The study reportedly found significantly higher TCR beta diversity in malignant thyroid tumors than benign nodules, in blood and tumor.

This clone has just one count. The antigen is undetermined. Per the germline V gene, CDR1 is LGHDT and CDR2 is YNNKEL (reference sequence). The CDR3 has 12 residues. The V gene lost 10 bases and the J gene lost 4 bases, with 13 bases spanning the gap. Using MiXCR, TCRdb reanalyzed the PCR reads. The profile shows tens of thousands of clones, roughly 18% of them singletons. Before thyroid surgery, none of the patients had received any treatment. The sequencing sample was made of blood. This TCR derives from a female donor with papillary thyroid cancer or a benign thyroid nodule (not recorded which). Some clones in this sample may be carry-over from other donors' samples. The chain uses TRBV3-1 and TRBJ1-2; a weak D match, TRBD1 (6 bases). CDR3 nucleotides: TGTGCCACGCTGAGGGGGTTCTATGGCTACACCTTC. Its translation: CATLRGFYGYTF.